The clone carrying this T cell receptor beta chain has a handful of counts. Its antigen is unidentified. Trimming took 2 bases from V and 6 from J, leaving 9 bases between them. The CDR3 sequence is 12 residues long. The germline V gene has CDR1 SGHKS and CDR2 YYEKEE (reference sequence). The data belong to a study of T-cell reconstitution after alpha-beta-depleted transplantation in children. Whole-study findings and limits: Approximately two months post-transplant, alpha-beta T cells reportedly originated from several hundred expanded graft clones. The high TCRbeta diversity at day 60 in some patients came from surviving recipient T cells and thymic progenitors. One year post-transplant, T-cell counts and diversity were largely derived from T cells produced anew.

It was with unique molecular identifiers that the TCRbeta library was prepared. MiXCR, applied by TCRdb to the PCR reads, yields one record per CDR3 protein. The sample holds some 830,000 distinct CDR3 sequences, less than 20% seen once. This chain uses TRBV5-5 with TRBJ2-7; tentative D call: TRBD1 (6 bases). This TCR was recovered from a male patient younger than 18 who had a stem cell transplant for acute lymphoblastic leukemia, so the T cells may come from the graft donor. This sample comprised PBMCs, mostly from graft donor cells, obtained 360 days after TCRalphabeta/CD19-depleted stem cell transplant. The CDR3 DNA is TGTGCCAGCAGCTTTTTGGGGGCCGAGCAGTACTTC. This translates into CASSFLGAEQYF.